Listed below are T cell receptor beta chains from one sample, sequenced in a study of PD-L1 blockade in urothelial cancer. Measured with immunoSEQ multiplex PCR; TCRdb has only the in-frame clones, and not every one. The sample lists roughly 39,000 clones, approximately 93% occurring once. Specimen: PBMCs, collected around atezolizumab (anti-PD-L1) treatment. These receptors were collected from a woman in her sixties or seventies with urothelial cancer. Both conserved end residues are part of each CDR3. The D gene is left open where the match is weak. The size of a clone is reported for some rows only, either as once, few or many, or as a class for expanded clones.

J,D,V,size,DNA,CDR3
TRBJ1-5,-,TRBV2,-,TGTGCCAGCAGTGATTTAGGGGTTGACTTCGGCAATCAGCCCCAGCATTTT,CASSDLGVDFGNQPQHF
TRBJ2-1,TRBD2,TRBV10-1,-,TGCGCCAGCAGTCCCGCGGGACTAGCGGGAGGTACGTTTCACAATGAGCAGTTCTTC,CASSPAGLAGGTFHNEQFF
TRBJ1-1,-,TRBV14,-,TGTGCCAGCAGCCCCCTCGGCGGGGGCCTCGATTTT,CASSPLGGGLDF
TRBJ2-1,-,TRBV9,-,TGTGCCAGCAGCCTAGGCGTTGGCAATGAGCAGTTCTTC,CASSLGVGNEQFF
TRBJ1-2,-,TRBV5-4,-,TGTGCCAGCAGCTTCGGACTAGCGGATGGCTACACCTTC,CASSFGLADGYTF
TRBJ1-1,-,TRBV11-2,-,TGTGCCAGCAGCCCAGGAGGGGAAACTTTCTTT,CASSPGGETFF
TRBJ2-4,TRBD2,TRBV5-1,-,TGCGCCAGCTCCTCGACTAGCGGCGGGGACATTCAGTACTTC,CASSSTSGGDIQYF
TRBJ2-5,TRBD1,TRBV7-3,once,TGTGCCAGCAGCTTGTCGGGACAGGGAGGAGAAGAGACCCAGTACTTC,CASSLSGQGGEETQYF
TRBJ2-5,-,TRBV4-3,-,TGCGCCAGCAGCCAGGGTACAGGGATCCAAGAGACCCAGTACTTC,CASSQGTGIQETQYF
TRBJ1-2,TRBD1,TRBV5-5,-,TGTGCCAGCAGCGTCCTAGGACAGGGGGGTACCTATGGCTACACCTTC,CASSVLGQGGTYGYTF
TRBJ2-3,TRBD1,TRBV4-2,-,TGTGCCAGCAGCCAGGGGACAGCTCCAGATACGCAGTATTTT,CASSQGTAPDTQYF
TRBJ2-7,-,TRBV7-9,-,TGTGCCAGCAGCTTAAGCAGTGGGAGCTCCTACGAGCAGTACTTC,CASSLSSGSSYEQYF